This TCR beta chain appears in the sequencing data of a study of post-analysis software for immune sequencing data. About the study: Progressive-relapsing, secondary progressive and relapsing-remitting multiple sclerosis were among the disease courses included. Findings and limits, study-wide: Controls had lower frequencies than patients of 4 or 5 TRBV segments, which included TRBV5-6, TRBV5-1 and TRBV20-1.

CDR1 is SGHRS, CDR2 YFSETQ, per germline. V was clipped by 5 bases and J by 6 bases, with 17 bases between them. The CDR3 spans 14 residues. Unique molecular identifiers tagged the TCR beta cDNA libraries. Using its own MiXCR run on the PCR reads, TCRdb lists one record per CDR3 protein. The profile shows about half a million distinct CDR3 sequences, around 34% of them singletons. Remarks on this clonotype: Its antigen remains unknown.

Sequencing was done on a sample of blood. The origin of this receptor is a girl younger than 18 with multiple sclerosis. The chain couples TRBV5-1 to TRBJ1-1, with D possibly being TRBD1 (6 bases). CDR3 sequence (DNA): TGCGCCAGCAGTTTGAGTGGGGGGCGGGCTGAAGCTTTCTTT. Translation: CASSLSGGRAEAFF.